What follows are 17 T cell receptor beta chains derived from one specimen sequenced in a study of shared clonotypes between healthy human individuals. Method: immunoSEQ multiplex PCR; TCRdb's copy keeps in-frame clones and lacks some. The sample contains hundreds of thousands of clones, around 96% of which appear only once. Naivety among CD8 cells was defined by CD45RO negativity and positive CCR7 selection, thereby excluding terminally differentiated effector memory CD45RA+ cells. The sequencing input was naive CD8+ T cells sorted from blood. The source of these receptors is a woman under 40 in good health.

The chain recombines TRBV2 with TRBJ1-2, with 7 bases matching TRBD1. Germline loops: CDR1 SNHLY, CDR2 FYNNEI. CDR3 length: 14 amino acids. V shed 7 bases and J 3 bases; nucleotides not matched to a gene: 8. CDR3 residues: CASTGRGTYYGYTF. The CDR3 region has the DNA TGTGCCAGCACGGGCAGGGGGACCTACTATGGCTACACCTTC.

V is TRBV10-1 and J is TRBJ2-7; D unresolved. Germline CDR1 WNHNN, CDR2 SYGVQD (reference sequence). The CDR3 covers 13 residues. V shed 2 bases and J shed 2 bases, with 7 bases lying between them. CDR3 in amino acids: CASSEGITYEQYF. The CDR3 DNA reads TGCGCCAGCAGTGAGGGGATAACCTACGAGCAGTACTTC.

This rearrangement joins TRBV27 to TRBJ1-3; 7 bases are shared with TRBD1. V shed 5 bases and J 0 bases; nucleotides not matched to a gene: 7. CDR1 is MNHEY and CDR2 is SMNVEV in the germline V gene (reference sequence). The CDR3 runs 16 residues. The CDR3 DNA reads TGTGCCAGCAGTCCGCCAGGGGGGAGCTCTGGAAACACCATATATTTT. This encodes CASSPPGGSSGNTIYF.

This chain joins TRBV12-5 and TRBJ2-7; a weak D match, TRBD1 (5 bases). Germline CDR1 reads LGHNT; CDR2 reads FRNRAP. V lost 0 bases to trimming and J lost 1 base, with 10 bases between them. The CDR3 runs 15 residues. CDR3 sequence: CASGLVRYRSYEQYF. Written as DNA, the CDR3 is TGTGCTAGTGGTTTGGTACGTTACAGGTCCTACGAGCAGTACTTC.

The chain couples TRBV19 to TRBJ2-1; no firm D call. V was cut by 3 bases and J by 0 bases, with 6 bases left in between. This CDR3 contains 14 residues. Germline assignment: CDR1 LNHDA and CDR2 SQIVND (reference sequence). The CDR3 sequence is CASSIESSYNEQFF. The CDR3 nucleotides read TGTGCCAGTAGTATCGAGAGCTCCTACAATGAGCAGTTCTTC.

CDR3 coding DNA: TGTGCCAGCAGTTGGGGGTCAGGGCCGTACGAGCAGTACTTC. Translating gives CASSWGSGPYEQYF. The chain combines TRBV27 with TRBJ2-7; the D gene could be TRBD1 or TRBD2 (5 bases each). The CDR3 length is 14 residues. The V and J ends lost 4 bases and 4 bases respectively, with 14 bases between them. CDR1 and CDR2 (germline): MNHEY, SMNVEV (reference sequence).

This CDR3 reads CASSPTGLIQVPLYEQYF. The CDR3, as DNA: TGTGCCAGCAGCCCGACAGGGTTAATTCAAGTACCCCTCTACGAGCAGTACTTC. The chain recombines TRBV7-2 with TRBJ2-7, with 7 positions matching TRBD1. From germline, CDR1 is SGHTA and CDR2 FQGNSA. The CDR3 runs to 18 residues. With V trimmed by 5 bases and J by 3 bases, 19 bases remained unmatched.

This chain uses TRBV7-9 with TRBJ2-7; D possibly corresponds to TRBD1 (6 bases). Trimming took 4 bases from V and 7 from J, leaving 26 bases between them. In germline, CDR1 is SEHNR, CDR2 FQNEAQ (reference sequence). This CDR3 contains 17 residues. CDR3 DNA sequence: TGTGCCAGCAGCTCGAATGGCATACAGGGAACGACGTGGGAGCAGTACTTC. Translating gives CASSSNGIQGTTWEQYF.

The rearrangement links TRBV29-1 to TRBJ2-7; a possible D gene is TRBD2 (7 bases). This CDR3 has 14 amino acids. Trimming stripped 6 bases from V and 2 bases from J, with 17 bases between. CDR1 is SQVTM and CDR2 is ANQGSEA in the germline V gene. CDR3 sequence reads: CSVVGGREPYEQYF. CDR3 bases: TGCAGCGTGGTCGGGGGGCGGGAACCCTACGAGCAGTACTTC.

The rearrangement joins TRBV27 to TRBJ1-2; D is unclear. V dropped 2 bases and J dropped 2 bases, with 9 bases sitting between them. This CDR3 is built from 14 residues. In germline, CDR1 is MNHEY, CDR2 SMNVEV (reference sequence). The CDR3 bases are TGTGCCAGCAGTTTAACGTCGAGAAACTATGGCTACACCTTC. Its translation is CASSLTSRNYGYTF.

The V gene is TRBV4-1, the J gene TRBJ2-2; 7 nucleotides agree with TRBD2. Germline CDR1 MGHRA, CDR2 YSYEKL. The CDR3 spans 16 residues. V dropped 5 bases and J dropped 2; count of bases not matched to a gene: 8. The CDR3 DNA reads TGCGCCAGCAGCTACGGACTAGTCAGAAACACCGGGGAGCTGTTTTTT. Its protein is CASSYGLVRNTGELFF.

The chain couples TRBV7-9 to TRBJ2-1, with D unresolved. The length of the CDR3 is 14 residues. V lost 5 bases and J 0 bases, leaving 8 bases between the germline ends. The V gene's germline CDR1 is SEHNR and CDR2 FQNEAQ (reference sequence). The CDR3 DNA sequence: TGTGCCAGCAGCCAAAGATCCTCCTACAATGAGCAGTTCTTC. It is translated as CASSQRSSYNEQFF.

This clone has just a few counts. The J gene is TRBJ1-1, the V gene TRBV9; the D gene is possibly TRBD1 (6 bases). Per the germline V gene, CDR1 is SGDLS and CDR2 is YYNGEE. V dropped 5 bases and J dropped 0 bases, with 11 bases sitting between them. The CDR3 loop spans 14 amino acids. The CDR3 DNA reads TGTGCCAGCAGGTCGGGGGACATGAACACTGAAGCTTTCTTT. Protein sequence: CASRSGDMNTEAFF.

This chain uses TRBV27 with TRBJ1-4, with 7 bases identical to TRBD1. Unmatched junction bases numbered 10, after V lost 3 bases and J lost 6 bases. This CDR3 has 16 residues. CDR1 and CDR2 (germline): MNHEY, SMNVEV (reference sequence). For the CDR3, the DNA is TGTGCCAGCAGTTTTTTCGCTAACGACAGGGATGAAAAACTGTTTTTT. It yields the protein CASSFFANDRDEKLFF.

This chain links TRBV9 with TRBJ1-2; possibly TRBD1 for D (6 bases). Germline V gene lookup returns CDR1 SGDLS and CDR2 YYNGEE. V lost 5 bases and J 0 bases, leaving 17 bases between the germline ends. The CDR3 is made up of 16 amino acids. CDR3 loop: CASSGHREAANYGYTF. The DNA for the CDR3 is TGTGCCAGCAGTGGACACAGGGAGGCCGCTAACTATGGCTACACCTTC.

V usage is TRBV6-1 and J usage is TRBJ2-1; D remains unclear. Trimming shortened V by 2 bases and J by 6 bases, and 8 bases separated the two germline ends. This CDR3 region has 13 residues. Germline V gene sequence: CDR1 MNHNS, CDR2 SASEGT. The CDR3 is CASSEWYPNEQFF. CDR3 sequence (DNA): TGTGCCAGCAGTGAATGGTATCCCAATGAGCAGTTCTTC.

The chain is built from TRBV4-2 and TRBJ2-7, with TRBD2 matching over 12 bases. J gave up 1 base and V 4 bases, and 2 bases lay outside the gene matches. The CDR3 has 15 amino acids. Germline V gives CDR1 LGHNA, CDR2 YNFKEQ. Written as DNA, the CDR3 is TGTGCCAGCAGCCTCGGGACTAGCGGGTCCTACGAGCAGTACTTC. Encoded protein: CASSLGTSGSYEQYF.